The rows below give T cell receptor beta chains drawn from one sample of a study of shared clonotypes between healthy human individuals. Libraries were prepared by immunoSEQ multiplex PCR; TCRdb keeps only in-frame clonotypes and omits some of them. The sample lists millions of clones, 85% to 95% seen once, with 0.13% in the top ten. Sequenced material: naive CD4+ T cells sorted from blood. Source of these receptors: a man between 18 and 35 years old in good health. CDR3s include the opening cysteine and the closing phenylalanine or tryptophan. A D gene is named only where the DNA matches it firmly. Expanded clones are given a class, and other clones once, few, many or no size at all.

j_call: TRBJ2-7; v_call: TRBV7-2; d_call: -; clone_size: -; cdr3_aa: CASSLSWQTTYEQYF; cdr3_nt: TGTGCCAGCAGCTTAAGCTGGCAGACTACCTACGAGCAGTACTTC
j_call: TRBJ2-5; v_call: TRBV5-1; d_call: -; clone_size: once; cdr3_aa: CASSFGEGQETQYF; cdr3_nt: TGCGCCAGCAGCTTCGGAGAGGGACAAGAGACCCAGTACTTC
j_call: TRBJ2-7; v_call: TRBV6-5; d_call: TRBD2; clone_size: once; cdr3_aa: CASRAGGGEQYF; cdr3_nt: TGTGCCAGCAGAGCGGGGGGTGGCGAGCAGTACTTC
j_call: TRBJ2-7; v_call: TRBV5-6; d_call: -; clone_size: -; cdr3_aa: CASSRGGYEQYF; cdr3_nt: TGTGCCAGCAGCCGGGGCGGCTACGAGCAGTACTTC
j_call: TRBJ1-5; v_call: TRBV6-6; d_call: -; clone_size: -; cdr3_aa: CASSYGGINQPQHF; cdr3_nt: TGTGCCAGCAGTTACGGGGGAATCAATCAGCCCCAGCATTTT
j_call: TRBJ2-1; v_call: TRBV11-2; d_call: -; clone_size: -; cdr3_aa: CASSLVVGSEQFF; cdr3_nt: TGTGCCAGCAGCTTAGTCGTGGGGTCTGAGCAGTTCTTC
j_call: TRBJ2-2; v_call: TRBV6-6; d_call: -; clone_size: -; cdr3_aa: CASSPFTGELFF; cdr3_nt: TGTGCCAGCAGCCCATTCACCGGGGAGCTGTTTTTT
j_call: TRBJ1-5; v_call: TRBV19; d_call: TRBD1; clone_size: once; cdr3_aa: CASGDRASNQPQHF; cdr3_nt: TGTGCCAGTGGCGACAGGGCAAGCAATCAGCCCCAGCATTTT
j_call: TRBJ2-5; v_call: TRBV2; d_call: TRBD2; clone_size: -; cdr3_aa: CASRVAGVETQYF; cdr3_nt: TGTGCCAGCAGAGTAGCGGGAGTGGAGACCCAGTACTTC
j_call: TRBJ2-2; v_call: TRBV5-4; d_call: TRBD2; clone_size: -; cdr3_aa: CASSSIAGAGELFF; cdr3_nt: TGTGCCAGCAGCTCTATAGCGGGAGCCGGGGAGCTGTTTTTT
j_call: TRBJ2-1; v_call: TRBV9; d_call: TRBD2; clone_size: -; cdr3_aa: CASSRSKGLAREEQFF; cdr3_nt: TGTGCCAGCAGTCGTAGCAAGGGACTAGCGCGAGAGGAGCAGTTCTTC
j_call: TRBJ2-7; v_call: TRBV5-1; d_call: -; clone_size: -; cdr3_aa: CASAEGVAALDEQYF; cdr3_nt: TGCGCCAGCGCCGAGGGAGTGGCAGCGCTCGACGAGCAGTACTTC
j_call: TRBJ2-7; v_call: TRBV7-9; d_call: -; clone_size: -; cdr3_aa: CASSLDGITQQYF; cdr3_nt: TGTGCCAGCAGCTTAGACGGGATTACGCAGCAGTACTTC
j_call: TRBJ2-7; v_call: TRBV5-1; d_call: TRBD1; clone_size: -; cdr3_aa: CASSSTGGIDEQYF; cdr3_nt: TGCGCCAGCAGCTCGACAGGGGGTATTGACGAGCAGTACTTC
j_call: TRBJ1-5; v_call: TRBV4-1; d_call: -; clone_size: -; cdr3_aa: CASSRERVSNQPQHF; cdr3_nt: TGCGCCAGCAGCCGAGAGCGGGTGAGCAATCAGCCCCAGCATTTT
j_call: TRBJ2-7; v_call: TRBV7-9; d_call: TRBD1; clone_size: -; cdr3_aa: CASSLYSGGGYEQYF; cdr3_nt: TGTGCCAGCAGCTTATATTCAGGGGGCGGCTACGAGCAGTACTTC
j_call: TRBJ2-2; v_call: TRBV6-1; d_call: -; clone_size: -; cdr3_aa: CASSGQGSAGELFF; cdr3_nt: TGTGCCAGCAGTGGGCAGGGGTCGGCCGGGGAGCTGTTTTTT
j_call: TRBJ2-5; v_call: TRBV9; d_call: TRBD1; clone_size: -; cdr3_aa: CASSADRAETQYF; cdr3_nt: TGTGCCAGCAGCGCCGACAGGGCTGAGACCCAGTACTTC
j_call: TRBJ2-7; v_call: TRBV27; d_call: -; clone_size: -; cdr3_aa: CASSFRTEGEQYF; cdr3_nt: TGTGCCAGCAGTTTTCGGACAGAAGGCGAGCAGTACTTC
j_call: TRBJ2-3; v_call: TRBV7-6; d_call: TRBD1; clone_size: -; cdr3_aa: CASSPGQGWDTQYF; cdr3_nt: TGTGCCAGCAGCCCCGGACAGGGTTGGGATACGCAGTATTTT
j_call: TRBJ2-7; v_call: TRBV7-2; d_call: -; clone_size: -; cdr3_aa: CASSPARAGLREQYF; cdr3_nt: TGTGCCAGCAGCCCAGCTAGGGCCGGGCTACGCGAGCAGTACTTC
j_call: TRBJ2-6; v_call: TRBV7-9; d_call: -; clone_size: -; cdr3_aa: CASRKVGANVLTF; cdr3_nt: TGTGCCAGCAGGAAGGTGGGGGCCAACGTCCTGACTTTC
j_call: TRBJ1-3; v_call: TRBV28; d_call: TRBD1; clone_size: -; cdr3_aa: CASSLSGGRSGNTIYF; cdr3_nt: TGTGCCAGCAGTTTGTCAGGGGGCCGCTCTGGAAACACCATATATTTT
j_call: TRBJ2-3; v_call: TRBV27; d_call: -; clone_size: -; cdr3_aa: CASTRGGPTDTQYF; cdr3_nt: TGTGCCAGCACGAGGGGGGGCCCCACAGATACGCAGTATTTT
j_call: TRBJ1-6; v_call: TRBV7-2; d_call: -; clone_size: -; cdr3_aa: CASSQQSSYNSPLHF; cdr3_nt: TGTGCCAGCAGCCAACAGAGCTCCTATAATTCACCCCTCCACTTT
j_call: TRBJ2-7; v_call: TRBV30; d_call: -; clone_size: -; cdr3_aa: CAWSLFRTFRNYEQYF; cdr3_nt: TGTGCCTGGAGTCTCTTTCGGACCTTCCGAAACTACGAGCAGTACTTC
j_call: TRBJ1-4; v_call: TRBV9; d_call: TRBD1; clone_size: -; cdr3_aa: CASTDRGTFATNEKLFF; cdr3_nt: TGTGCCAGCACCGACAGGGGAACCTTTGCAACTAATGAAAAACTGTTTTTT
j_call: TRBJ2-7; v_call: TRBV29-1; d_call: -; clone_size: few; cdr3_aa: CSGTRGNTTEQYF; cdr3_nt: TGCAGCGGTACCAGGGGCAATACGACCGAGCAGTACTTC
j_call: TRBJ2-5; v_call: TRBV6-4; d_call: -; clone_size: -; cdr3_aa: CASSQEAQETQYF; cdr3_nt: TGTGCCAGCAGTCAAGAAGCCCAAGAGACCCAGTACTTC
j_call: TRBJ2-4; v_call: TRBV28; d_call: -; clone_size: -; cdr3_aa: CASMGRQVGHIQYF; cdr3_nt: TGTGCCAGCATGGGCAGGCAAGTCGGTCACATTCAGTACTTC
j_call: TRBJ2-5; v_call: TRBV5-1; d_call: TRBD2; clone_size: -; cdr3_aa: CASSLLAGGLSGETQYF; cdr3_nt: TGCGCCAGCAGCTTGTTAGCGGGGGGGCTGAGTGGAGAGACCCAGTACTTC
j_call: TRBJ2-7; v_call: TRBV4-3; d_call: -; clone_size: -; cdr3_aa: CASSQDWATDSYEQYF; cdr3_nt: TGCGCCAGCAGCCAAGATTGGGCCACAGATTCCTACGAGCAGTACTTC
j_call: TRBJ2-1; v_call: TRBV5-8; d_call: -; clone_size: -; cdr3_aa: CASSQAGDPYNEQFF; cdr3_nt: TGTGCCAGCAGCCAGGCCGGGGATCCTTACAATGAGCAGTTCTTC
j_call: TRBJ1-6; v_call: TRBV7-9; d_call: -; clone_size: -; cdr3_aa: CASSLVQDYNSPLHF; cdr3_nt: TGTGCCAGCAGCTTAGTCCAGGACTATAATTCACCCCTCCACTTT
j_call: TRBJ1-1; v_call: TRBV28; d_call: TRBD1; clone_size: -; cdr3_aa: CASSLTDRGIEAFF; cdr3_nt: TGTGCCAGCAGTTTAACGGACAGGGGAATAGAAGCTTTCTTT
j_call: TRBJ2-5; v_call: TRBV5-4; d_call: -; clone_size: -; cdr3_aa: CASSTGSQETQYF; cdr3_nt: TGTGCCAGCAGCACGGGAAGCCAAGAGACCCAGTACTTC
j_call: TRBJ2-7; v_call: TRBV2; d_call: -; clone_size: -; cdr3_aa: CASSVDSYEQYF; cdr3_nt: TGTGCCAGCAGTGTTGACTCCTACGAGCAGTACTTC
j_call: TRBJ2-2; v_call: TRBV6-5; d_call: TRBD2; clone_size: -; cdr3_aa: CASRRGGSRELFF; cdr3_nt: TGTGCCAGCAGACGGGGGGGGTCCAGGGAGCTGTTTTTT
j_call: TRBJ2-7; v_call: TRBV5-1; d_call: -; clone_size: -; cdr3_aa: CASSLGGTYEQYF; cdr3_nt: TGCGCCAGCAGCTTGGGGGGCACCTACGAGCAGTACTTC
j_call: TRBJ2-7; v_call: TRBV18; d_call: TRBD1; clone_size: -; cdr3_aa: CASSEPTGGKQYF; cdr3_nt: TGTGCCAGCTCTGAGCCGACAGGGGGCAAGCAGTACTTC